This entry lists 30 T cell receptor beta chains sequenced from one sample in a study of sequential checkpoint blockade in melanoma. As for treatment: randomized to nivolumab then ipilimumab (arm A) or the reverse (arm B). Sequenced by immunoSEQ multiplex PCR; TCRdb stores in-frame clones only, minus some. The sample contains about 28,000 clones, 77% of which appear only once. The starting material was CD8+ T cells sorted from blood (inferred from file names), obtained from a patient given nivolumab and ipilimumab in sequence. These receptors originate from a human donor with melanoma.

This chain joins TRBV29-1 and TRBJ1-2, with TRBD1 identical over 10 bases. Germline V gene data show CDR1 as SQVTM and CDR2 as ANQGSEA. V lost 0 bases to trimming and J lost 5 bases; unmatched junction nucleotides: 3. This CDR3 spans 14 amino acids. CDR3 DNA: TGCAGCGTTGAAGACGGGGACAGGGGATATGGCTACACCTTC. Amino acid sequence: CSVEDGDRGYGYTF.

The V gene is TRBV4-1, the J gene TRBJ1-6, with 8 bases lining up with TRBD1. The V and J ends lost 5 bases and 8 bases, in that order; junction bases with no gene match: 2. Germline-derived CDR1 and CDR2 are MGHRA and YSYEKL. The CDR3 has 13 residues. The CDR3 coding sequence is TGCGCCAGCAGCTACAGGGGGGATTCACCCCTCCACTTT. Protein: CASSYRGDSPLHF.

This chain joins TRBV30 and TRBJ1-1; D gene uncertain. V dropped 3 bases and J dropped 1 base, with 9 bases sitting between them. CDR3 size: 13 residues. Looked up from germline, CDR1 is GTSNPN and CDR2 is SVGIG (reference sequence). This CDR3 is CAWRGSQNTEAFF. DNA of the CDR3: TGTGCCTGGAGGGGCAGCCAGAACACTGAAGCTTTCTTT. Drawing the rest from reference TRBV30 and TRBJ1-1, the complete variable domain is SQTIHQWPATLVQPVGSPLSLECTVEGTSNPNLYWYRQAAGRGLQLLFYSVGIGQISSEVPQNLSASRPQDRQFILSSKKLLLSDSGFYLCAWRGSQNTEAFFGQGTRLTVV.

This clone was observed a single time. This chain connects TRBV5-4 to TRBJ2-5; TRBD2 matches at 8 bases. V lost 4 bases to trimming and J lost 2 bases; unmatched junction nucleotides: 4. The CDR3 length is 14 residues. CDR1 is SGHNT and CDR2 is YYREEE in the germline V gene (reference sequence). The CDR3 region has the DNA TGTGCCAGCAGCCGTCGGGGGGGGCAAGAGACCCAGTACTTC. As protein: CASSRRGGQETQYF.

DNA of the CDR3: TGTGCCAGCAGCTTCGGAGCCACTGAAGCTTTCTTT. This gives the protein CASSFGATEAFF. V and J are TRBV7-9 and TRBJ1-1, with unresolved D. Germline assignment: CDR1 SEHNR and CDR2 FQNEAQ (reference sequence). Deletions cut 3 bases from V and 4 bases from J, with 6 bases between. The length of the CDR3 is 12 residues.

The chain recombines TRBV27 with TRBJ1-2; possibly TRBD1 for D (5 bases). CDR1 and CDR2 from the germline V gene are MNHEY and SMNVEV (reference sequence). V was clipped by 6 bases and J by 4 bases, with 21 bases between them. This CDR3 spans 16 amino acids. CDR3 DNA sequence: TGTGCCAGCAGGACCCGGGACCGGGGACTGGGCTATGGCTACACCTTC. Protein product: CASRTRDRGLGYGYTF.

The chain is built from TRBV6-5 and TRBJ1-1; D remains ambiguous. V lost 0 bases, J lost 2 bases, and 10 bases lay in between. Looked up from germline, CDR1 is MNHEY and CDR2 is SVGAGI. The CDR3 spans 15 residues. CDR3 region: CASSYSKAVNTEAFF. The CDR3 bases are TGTGCCAGCAGTTACTCGAAGGCGGTCAACACTGAAGCTTTCTTT.

In this sample, this clone turned up once. The DNA for the CDR3 is TGTGCCAGCAGTTACTCTCAGGAAAGCTCCTACGAGCAGTACTTC. Translation gives CASSYSQESSYEQYF. The rearrangement links TRBV6-5 to TRBJ2-7, with no clear D. The length of the CDR3 is 15 residues. Germline CDR1 is MNHEY and CDR2 is SVGAGI. V lost 0 bases to trimming and J lost 0 bases, with 9 bases between them.

This chain joins TRBV13 and TRBJ2-1, with D possibly matching TRBD2 (5 bases). Germline V CDR1 and CDR2: PRHDT, FYEKMQ (reference sequence). This CDR3 comprises 13 residues. V lost 0 bases, J lost 9 bases, and 9 bases lay in between. The CDR3 loop is CASSLGRGREQFF. CDR3 bases: TGTGCCAGCAGCTTAGGTCGCGGGCGTGAGCAGTTCTTC.

The rearrangement joins TRBV30 to TRBJ2-5, with 8 bases that match TRBD1. The trim removed 4 bases at V and 11 bases at J, leaving 12 bases unmatched. Germline CDR1 is GTSNPN and CDR2 is SVGIG (reference sequence). This CDR3 contains 13 residues. As DNA, the CDR3 is TGTGCCTGGACAGGGGGCCCAACTAGTGAGCAGTACTTC. Its protein is CAWTGGPTSEQYF.

The genes are TRBV7-2 and TRBJ2-7; tentatively, D is TRBD2 (5 bases). From germline, CDR1 is SGHTA and CDR2 FQGNSA. Trimming stripped 9 bases from V and 4 bases from J, with 16 bases between. CDR3 length equals 13 residues. CDR3 loop: CASRSDRRYEQYF. The CDR3 bases are TGTGCCAGTCGTTCCGACCGGAGGTACGAGCAGTACTTC.

The table lists this clone with a few counts. The genes are TRBV7-9 and TRBJ2-7; 9 nucleotides agree with TRBD1. The CDR3 consists of 15 residues. The J segment lost 5 bases and the V segment lost 4 bases, leaving 9 bases of the junction unmatched. Germline assignment: CDR1 SEHNR and CDR2 FQNEAQ (reference sequence). CDR3 in amino acids: CASSSPGQGLDEQYF. Here the CDR3 DNA reads TGTGCCAGCAGCTCTCCGGGACAGGGTCTCGACGAGCAGTACTTC.

This rearrangement joins TRBV4-3 to TRBJ2-7; 10 bases are shared with TRBD1. J gave up 6 bases and V 3 bases, and 8 bases lay outside the gene matches. CDR1 and CDR2 (germline): LGHNA, YSLEER. This CDR3 is 15 amino acids long. The CDR3 DNA reads as TGCGCCAGCAGCCAGGACGGACAGGGGGGCCTCGAGCAGTACTTC. Encoded protein: CASSQDGQGGLEQYF.

The chain uses TRBV19 and TRBJ2-4; D possibly corresponds to TRBD2 (5 bases). The CDR3 spans 12 residues. Germline values: CDR1 LNHDA, CDR2 SQIVND (reference sequence). V gave up 0 bases and J gave up 9 bases, with 6 bases separating them. The CDR3 here is CASSIEGGIQYF. CDR3 bases: TGTGCCAGTAGTATAGAAGGAGGCATTCAGTACTTC.

V usage is TRBV21-1 and J usage is TRBJ2-1; TRBD1 is the table's D call and was not checked against the DNA. TRBV21-1 is classified as a pseudogene. This CDR3 spans 11 amino acids. CDR3 amino acids: CASSKHNEQFF. The CDR3 DNA sequence: TGTGCCAGCAGCAAACATAATGAGCAGTTCTTC.

The chain links TRBV27 to TRBJ1-1, with D possibly matching TRBD1 (6 bases). V lost 2 bases to trimming and J lost 7 bases, with 8 bases between them. The germline CDR1 and CDR2 sequences are MNHEY and SMNVEV (reference sequence). This CDR3 spans 12 amino acids. The CDR3 DNA sequence: TGTGCCAGCAGTTTAGTAGGGGGTGAAGCTTTCTTT. Translated: CASSLVGGEAFF.

The chain joins TRBV7-9 to TRBJ2-5; 8 nucleotides line up with TRBD1. The V segment lost 6 bases and the J segment 5 bases; nucleotides outside the gene matches: 8. This CDR3 has 14 residues. Germline V gene sequence: CDR1 SEHNR, CDR2 FQNEAQ (reference sequence). This chain's CDR3 is CASSLQGARETQYF. The CDR3 DNA is TGTGCCAGCAGTCTCCAGGGGGCGCGGGAGACCCAGTACTTC.

The chain employs TRBV28 and TRBJ2-7; tentatively, D is TRBD2 (5 bases). Per germline, CDR1 MDHEN and CDR2 SYDVKM. Deletions cut 5 bases from V and 3 bases from J, with 11 bases between. The CDR3 spans 13 residues. This CDR3 reads CASSPGIVYEQYF. The CDR3 DNA is TGTGCCAGCAGTCCGGGGATCGTCTACGAGCAGTACTTC.

The chain joins TRBV5-6 to TRBJ2-5, with 8 bases lining up with TRBD2. Germline lookup yields CDR1 SGHDT and CDR2 YYEEEE. J was trimmed by 7 bases and V by 0 bases; bases with no gene match: 11. CDR3 size: 16 residues. The CDR3 sequence: CASSLGAGGPRGTQYF. The CDR3 coding sequence is TGTGCCAGCAGCTTGGGGGCGGGGGGACCACGTGGGACCCAGTACTTC.

This clone occurred many times. J is TRBJ2-5 and V is TRBV6-1; 10 nucleotides line up with TRBD1. Germline V CDR1 and CDR2: MNHNS, SASEGT. The CDR3 totals 15 residues. V gave up 2 bases and J gave up 4 bases; unmatched junction bases: 4. In nucleotides, the CDR3 is TGTGCCAGCAGTGAAAAGACAGGGGGCGGAGAGACCCAGTACTTC. Translating gives CASSEKTGGGETQYF.

The chain links TRBV11-2 to TRBJ2-1; no clear D gene. There are 17 residues in the CDR3. With 0 bases removed from V and 3 bases from J, the gap between germline ends came to 15 bases. Germline loops: CDR1 SGHAT, CDR2 FQNNGV. The CDR3 here is CASSLDTGHSNYNEQFF. CDR3 in DNA: TGTGCCAGCAGCTTAGACACGGGTCACTCCAACTACAATGAGCAGTTCTTC.

The CDR3 nucleotides are TGTGCCAGCAGCCACCGGGACACCCCTAACTATGGCTACACCTTC. Translating it yields CASSHRDTPNYGYTF. The chain uses TRBV27 and TRBJ1-2; D possibly corresponds to TRBD1 (6 bases). Trimming cost V 6 bases and J 0 bases, with 14 bases left between them. Germline lookup yields CDR1 MNHEY and CDR2 SMNVEV (reference sequence). The CDR3 runs 15 residues.

This clone is categorized as medium-sized. The chain employs TRBV6-4 and TRBJ2-2; 7 nucleotides line up with TRBD2. The CDR3 has 16 amino acids. The V gene's germline CDR1 is MRHNA and CDR2 SNTAGT. V shed 3 bases and J 0 bases; nucleotides not matched to a gene: 4. CDR3 in DNA: TGTGCCAGCAGTGAGTTTGCGGGGGCGAACACCGGGGAGCTGTTTTTT. Translating gives CASSEFAGANTGELFF.

This clone was observed a few times. The chain combines TRBV28 with TRBJ1-5; TRBD1 aligns across 7 bases. CDR3 length: 14 residues. V was pared by 6 bases and J by 5 bases, with 7 bases of the junction left unmatched. In germline, CDR1 is MDHEN, CDR2 SYDVKM. The CDR3 here is CASSQITGDQPQHF. In nucleotides, the CDR3 is TGTGCCAGCAGCCAAATCACAGGGGATCAGCCCCAGCATTTT.

This chain links TRBV6-1 with TRBJ2-2; D is uncertain. The germline V gene encodes CDR1 MNHNS and CDR2 SASEGT. The CDR3 consists of 17 residues. V was pared by 4 bases and J by 2 bases, with 17 bases between. CDR3 in DNA: TGTGCCAGCAGTGGAGAACCCAGGTCAATAAACACCGGGGAGCTGTTTTTT. Residues: CASSGEPRSINTGELFF.

This clone has only one observation. The rearrangement links TRBV28 to TRBJ2-7, with 9 bases that match TRBD1. CDR3 length: 15 amino acids. V was pared by 10 bases and J by 2 bases, with 12 bases of the junction left unmatched. Germline V lookup: CDR1 MDHEN, CDR2 SYDVKM. CDR3 sequence: CATSTRDRATYEQYF. The CDR3 DNA reads as TGTGCCACCTCTACCCGGGACAGGGCTACCTACGAGCAGTACTTC.

This clone rates as medium-sized. The chain couples TRBV28 to TRBJ1-2, with TRBD1 matching 9 bases. The junction had 10 bases not matched to a gene; V was cut back by 2 bases and J by 6 bases. CDR1 and CDR2 (germline): MDHEN, SYDVKM. The CDR3 contains 16 residues. CDR3 DNA: TGTGCCAGCAGTTTACGGACAGGGGTCACCTCGGATGGCTACACCTTC. Its translation is CASSLRTGVTSDGYTF.

This clone was detected only a few times. The V and J genes are TRBV27 and TRBJ2-7, with D possibly TRBD1 on 5 matching bases. The V and J ends lost 6 bases and 2 bases respectively, with 11 bases between them. Germline CDR1 reads MNHEY; CDR2 reads SMNVEV (reference sequence). The CDR3 covers 13 residues. CDR3 amino acids: CASRDSFTYEQYF. In DNA form, the CDR3 reads TGTGCCAGCAGAGACAGTTTTACCTACGAGCAGTACTTC.

J is TRBJ2-6 and V is TRBV7-6, with a possible D match to TRBD1 (5 bases). The V gene lost 0 bases and the J gene lost 3 bases, with 9 bases spanning the gap. Germline CDR1 and CDR2: SGHVS and FNYEAQ. The CDR3 contains 16 residues. CDR3 nucleotide sequence: TGTGCCAGCAGCTTAGCCGACAGTTTTGGGGCCAACGTCCTGACTTTC. It translates to CASSLADSFGANVLTF.

This clone was recorded once. CDR3: CASSLGLHRLSYNEQFF. CDR3 bases: TGTGCCAGCAGCTTGGGTCTTCACCGCCTTAGCTACAATGAGCAGTTCTTC. V usage is TRBV5-6 and J usage is TRBJ2-1; D call uncertain. Trimming stripped 0 bases from V and 3 bases from J, with 16 bases between. There are 17 residues in the CDR3. CDR1 and CDR2 from the germline V gene are SGHDT and YYEEEE.